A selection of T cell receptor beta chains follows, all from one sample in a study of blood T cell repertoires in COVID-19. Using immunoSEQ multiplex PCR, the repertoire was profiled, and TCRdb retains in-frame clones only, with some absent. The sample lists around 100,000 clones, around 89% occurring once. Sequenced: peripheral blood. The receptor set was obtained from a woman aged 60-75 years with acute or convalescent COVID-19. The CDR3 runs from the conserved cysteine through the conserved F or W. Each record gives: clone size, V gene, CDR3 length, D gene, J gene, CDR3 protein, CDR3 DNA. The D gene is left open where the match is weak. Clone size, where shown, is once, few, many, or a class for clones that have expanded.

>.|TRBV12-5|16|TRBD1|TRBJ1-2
CASGTGQGDANYGYTF
TGTGCTAGTGGAACGGGACAGGGGGATGCTAACTATGGCTACACCTTC
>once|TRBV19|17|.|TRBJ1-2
CASSIINPGGGNYGYTF
TGTGCCAGTAGTATTATAAATCCAGGCGGGGGTAACTATGGCTACACCTTC
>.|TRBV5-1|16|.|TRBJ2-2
CASSSTGSANTGELFF
TGCGCCAGCAGCTCAACAGGAAGCGCGAACACCGGGGAGCTGTTTTTT
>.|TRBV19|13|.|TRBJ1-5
CASSNGGRQPQHF
TGTGCCAGTAGTAATGGGGGCAGGCAGCCCCAGCATTTT
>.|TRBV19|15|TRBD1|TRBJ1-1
CASRLRTGRNTEAFF
TGTGCCAGTAGGCTACGGACAGGGCGGAACACTGAAGCTTTCTTT
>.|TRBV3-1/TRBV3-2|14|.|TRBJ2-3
CASSQGLYTDTQYF
TGTGCCAGCAGCCAGGGACTGTACACAGATACGCAGTATTTT
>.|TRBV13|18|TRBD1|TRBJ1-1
CASSIGQGTTGMNTEAFF
TGTGCCAGCAGCATCGGACAGGGCACGACGGGGATGAACACTGAAGCTTTCTTT
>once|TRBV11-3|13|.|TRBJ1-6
CASSLDRVQPLHF
TGTGCCAGCAGCTTAGATCGGGTGCAACCCCTCCACTTT
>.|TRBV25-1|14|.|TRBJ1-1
CASRSFPQGGEAFF
TGTGCCAGCAGATCCTTCCCTCAAGGGGGTGAAGCTTTCTTT
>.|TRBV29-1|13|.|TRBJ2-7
CSVDQGSSYEQYF
TGCAGCGTTGATCAGGGTAGCTCCTACGAGCAGTACTTC
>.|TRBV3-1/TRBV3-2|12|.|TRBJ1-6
CASRDYNSPLHF
TGTGCCAGCCGAGATTATAATTCACCCCTCCACTTT
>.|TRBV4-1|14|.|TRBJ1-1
CASSQQIMNTEAFF
TGCGCCAGCAGCCAACAGATTATGAACACTGAAGCTTTCTTT
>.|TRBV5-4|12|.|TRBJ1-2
CASSSTLGGDTF
TGTGCCAGCAGCTCTACCTTGGGCGGGGACACCTTC
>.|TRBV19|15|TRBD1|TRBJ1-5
CASSVDRAPDQPQHF
TGTGCCAGTAGTGTGGACAGGGCTCCCGATCAGCCCCAGCATTTT
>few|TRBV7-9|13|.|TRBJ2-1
CASSVTGPNEQFF
TGTGCCAGCAGCGTGACAGGACCTAATGAGCAGTTCTTC
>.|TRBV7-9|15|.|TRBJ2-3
CASSLGGAVTDTQYF
TGTGCCAGCAGCTTAGGCGGGGCGGTCACAGATACGCAGTATTTT
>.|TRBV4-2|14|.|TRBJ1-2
CASSQTHTNYGYTF
TGTGCCAGCAGCCAGACACACACTAACTATGGCTACACCTTC
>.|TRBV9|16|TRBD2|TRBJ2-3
CASSVGLAGVSDTQYF
TGTGCCAGCAGCGTGGGACTAGCGGGAGTTTCAGATACGCAGTATTTT
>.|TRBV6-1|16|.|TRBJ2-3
CASSEGLRVGTDTQYF
TGTGCCAGCAGTGAAGGGTTGAGAGTGGGCACAGATACGCAGTATTTT
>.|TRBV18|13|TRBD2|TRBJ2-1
CASSPGGSYEQFF
TGTGCCAGCTCACCAGGCGGGAGTTACGAGCAGTTCTTC
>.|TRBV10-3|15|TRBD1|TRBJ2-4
CAVGLQGGSKNIQYF
TGTGCCGTAGGGTTACAGGGGGGCTCCAAAAACATTCAGTACTTC
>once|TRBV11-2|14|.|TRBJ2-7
CASSFQRHSYEQYF
TGTGCCAGCAGCTTCCAGCGGCATTCCTACGAGCAGTACTTC
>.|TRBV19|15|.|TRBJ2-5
CASSIGAGSQETQYF
TGTGCCAGTAGTATTGGTGCCGGTTCACAAGAGACCCAGTACTTC
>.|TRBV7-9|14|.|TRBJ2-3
CASSLTESTDTQYF
TGTGCCAGCAGCCTGACAGAAAGCACAGATACGCAGTATTTT
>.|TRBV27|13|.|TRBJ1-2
CASAQSGDYGYTF
TGTGCCAGCGCCCAGAGCGGGGACTATGGCTACACCTTC
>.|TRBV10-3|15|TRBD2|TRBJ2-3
CATQGLAGSTDTQYF
TGTGCCACACAAGGACTAGCGGGATCAACAGATACGCAGTATTTT
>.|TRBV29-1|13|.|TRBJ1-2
CSVVNRAGFGYTF
TGCAGCGTTGTTAATCGGGCAGGGTTTGGCTACACCTTC
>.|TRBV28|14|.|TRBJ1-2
CASSFPEPNYGYTF
TGTGCCAGCAGTTTCCCCGAGCCTAACTATGGCTACACCTTC
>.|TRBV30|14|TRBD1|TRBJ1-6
CAWRGQGDNSPLHF
TGTGCCTGGAGAGGGCAGGGGGATAATTCACCCCTCCACTTT
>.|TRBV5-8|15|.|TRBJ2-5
CASTSGVRLQETQYF
TGTGCCAGCACCTCGGGAGTAAGACTACAAGAGACCCAGTACTTC
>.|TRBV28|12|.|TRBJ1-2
CASRPGGRGYTF
TGTGCCAGCAGGCCCGGGGGGCGAGGCTACACCTTC
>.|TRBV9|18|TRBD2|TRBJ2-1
CASSVEGLAGGRYNEQFF
TGTGCCAGCAGCGTAGAGGGACTAGCGGGAGGGCGCTACAATGAGCAGTTCTTC
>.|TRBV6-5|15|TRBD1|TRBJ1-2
CASSTTGVTNYGYTF
TGTGCCAGCAGTACGACAGGGGTAACTAACTATGGCTACACCTTC
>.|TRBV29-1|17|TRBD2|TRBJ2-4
CSVEGLAENVAKNIQYF
TGCAGCGTTGAAGGCCTAGCGGAAAACGTAGCCAAAAACATTCAGTACTTC
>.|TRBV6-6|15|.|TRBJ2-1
CASSYFLTSSHEQFF
TGTGCCAGCAGTTACTTCCTAACTAGCAGTCATGAGCAGTTCTTC
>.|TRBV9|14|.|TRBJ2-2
CASSVSSNTGELFF
TGTGCCAGCAGCGTATCTAGTAACACCGGGGAGCTGTTTTTT
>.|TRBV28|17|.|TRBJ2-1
CASSPRLAGLGRNEQFF
TGTGCCAGCAGCCCCCGATTGGCTGGGTTGGGCCGCAATGAGCAGTTCTTC
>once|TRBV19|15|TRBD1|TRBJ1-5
CASRHGTGFNQPQHF
TGTGCCAGTCGACATGGGACAGGTTTCAATCAGCCCCAGCATTTT
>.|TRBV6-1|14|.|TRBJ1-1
CASSEGNMNTEAFF
TGTGCCAGCAGTGAAGGCAACATGAACACTGAAGCTTTCTTT
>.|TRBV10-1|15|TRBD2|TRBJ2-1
CASREGLGGTDEQFF
TGCGCCAGCAGAGAGGGACTAGGGGGAACCGATGAGCAGTTCTTC
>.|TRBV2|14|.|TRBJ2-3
CASRAVYLTDTQYF
TGTGCCAGCAGGGCGGTCTACCTCACAGATACGCAGTATTTT
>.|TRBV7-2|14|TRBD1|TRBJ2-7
CASSTGQGSYEQYF
TGTGCCAGCAGCACGGGACAGGGGAGTTACGAGCAGTACTTC
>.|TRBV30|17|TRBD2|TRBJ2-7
CAFQWQGLAGKPFEQYF
TGTGCCTTCCAGTGGCAGGGACTAGCGGGAAAACCATTCGAGCAGTACTTC
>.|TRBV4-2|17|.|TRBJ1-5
CASSQDWGRGGNQPQHF
TGTGCCAGCAGCCAAGATTGGGGCAGGGGAGGCAATCAGCCCCAGCATTTT
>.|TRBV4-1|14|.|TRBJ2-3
CASSPERVADTQYF
TGCGCCAGCAGCCCCGAGCGGGTGGCAGATACGCAGTATTTT
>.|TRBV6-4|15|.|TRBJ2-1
CASSVGAGSYNEQFF
TGTGCCAGCAGTGTGGGGGCTGGATCCTACAATGAGCAGTTCTTC
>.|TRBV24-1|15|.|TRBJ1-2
CATSDSPSVGYGYTF
TGTGCCACCAGTGATTCCCCTTCCGTCGGGTATGGCTACACCTTC
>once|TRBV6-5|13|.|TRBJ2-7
CASSRHLTYEQYF
TGTGCCAGCAGTCGACATCTTACCTACGAGCAGTACTTC
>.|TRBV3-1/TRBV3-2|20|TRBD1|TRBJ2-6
CASSQTGTGNSLRGANVLTF
TGTGCCAGCAGCCAAACAGGGACAGGGAATTCCCTACGCGGGGCCAACGTCCTGACTTTC
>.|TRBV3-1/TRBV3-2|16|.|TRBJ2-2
CASSFRGNTNTGELFF
TGTGCCAGCAGCTTCAGAGGGAACACCAACACCGGGGAGCTGTTTTTT
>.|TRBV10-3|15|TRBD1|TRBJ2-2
CAISMGTGYTGELFF
TGTGCCATCAGTATGGGGACAGGATACACCGGGGAGCTGTTTTTT
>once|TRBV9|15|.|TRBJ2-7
CASSVGAGQAYEQYF
TGTGCCAGCAGCGTAGGGGCGGGCCAGGCCTACGAGCAGTACTTC
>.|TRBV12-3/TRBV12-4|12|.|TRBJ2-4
CASSFKGDIQYF
TGTGCCAGCAGTTTTAAGGGGGACATTCAGTACTTC
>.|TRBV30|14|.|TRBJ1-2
CAWSVNEGTRSYTF
TGTGCCTGGAGTGTCAATGAAGGGACACGCAGCTACACCTTC